This is a list of T cell receptor beta chains from one sample in a study of blood T cell repertoires in COVID-19. The repertoire was sequenced with immunoSEQ multiplex PCR; TCRdb's copy has only in-frame clones and lacks some. The data hold about 440,000 clones, with roughly 90% observed a single time. The sequencing sample was made of peripheral blood. The receptor source for this set is a woman aged 25 to 45 with acute or convalescent COVID-19. CDR3s include the opening cysteine and the closing phenylalanine or tryptophan. A D gene is named only where the DNA matches it firmly. Some rows mark clone size as missing; the rest say once, few, many or name a class of expanded clone.

cdr3_aa: CSGQGQETQYF
cdr3_nt: TGCAGTGGACAGGGCCAAGAGACCCAGTACTTC
j_call: TRBJ2-5
d_call: TRBD1
cdr3_length: 11
v_call: TRBV20-1
clone_size: NA

cdr3_aa: CASSNGQHYGYTF
cdr3_nt: TGTGCCAGCAGCAACGGACAGCACTATGGCTACACCTTC
j_call: TRBJ1-2
d_call: NA
cdr3_length: 13
v_call: TRBV28
clone_size: NA

cdr3_aa: CASSTGTPGSEKLFF
cdr3_nt: TGTGCCAGCAGCACCGGGACTCCTGGTAGTGAAAAACTGTTTTTT
j_call: TRBJ1-4
d_call: NA
cdr3_length: 15
v_call: TRBV28
clone_size: once

cdr3_aa: CATSANRGDEKLFF
cdr3_nt: TGTGCCACCAGTGCTAACAGGGGAGACGAAAAACTGTTTTTT
j_call: TRBJ1-4
d_call: TRBD1
cdr3_length: 14
v_call: TRBV24-1
clone_size: NA

cdr3_aa: CASSLVSLDEQYF
cdr3_nt: TGTGCCAGCAGCTTAGTATCGCTAGACGAGCAGTACTTC
j_call: TRBJ2-7
d_call: NA
cdr3_length: 13
v_call: TRBV11-2
clone_size: NA

cdr3_aa: CASSPDLGAGGYTF
cdr3_nt: TGTGCCAGCAGCCCTGATTTGGGGGCGGGTGGCTACACCTTC
j_call: TRBJ1-2
d_call: NA
cdr3_length: 14
v_call: TRBV2
clone_size: NA

cdr3_aa: CATSALNSYEQYF
cdr3_nt: TGTGCCACCAGTGCTCTAAACTCCTACGAGCAGTACTTC
j_call: TRBJ2-7
d_call: NA
cdr3_length: 13
v_call: TRBV24-1
clone_size: few

cdr3_aa: CASSPTGIQETQYF
cdr3_nt: TGTGCCAGTAGTCCGACAGGTATTCAAGAGACCCAGTACTTC
j_call: TRBJ2-5
d_call: NA
cdr3_length: 14
v_call: TRBV19
clone_size: once

cdr3_aa: CASSSGGQNTGELFF
cdr3_nt: TGTGCCAGCAGCTCGGGGGGGCAGAACACCGGGGAGCTGTTTTTT
j_call: TRBJ2-2
d_call: TRBD2
cdr3_length: 15
v_call: TRBV7-2
clone_size: NA

cdr3_aa: CASSEGRGQPQHF
cdr3_nt: TGTGCCAGCAGTGAAGGTCGCGGTCAGCCCCAGCATTTT
j_call: TRBJ1-5
d_call: NA
cdr3_length: 13
v_call: TRBV2
clone_size: NA

cdr3_aa: CASSESLGGYNSPLHF
cdr3_nt: TGCGCCAGCAGTGAGTCGTTAGGAGGTTATAATTCACCCCTCCACTTT
j_call: TRBJ1-6
d_call: NA
cdr3_length: 16
v_call: TRBV10-2
clone_size: once

cdr3_aa: CAWSDGRVYNEQFF
cdr3_nt: TGTGCCTGGAGTGATGGGCGGGTTTACAATGAGCAGTTCTTC
j_call: TRBJ2-1
d_call: NA
cdr3_length: 14
v_call: TRBV30
clone_size: NA

cdr3_aa: CASRLGSAGNTIYF
cdr3_nt: TGTGCCAGCAGGTTAGGGAGTGCTGGAAACACCATATATTTT
j_call: TRBJ1-3
d_call: NA
cdr3_length: 14
v_call: TRBV6-6
clone_size: NA

cdr3_aa: CASSLWGVDEKLFF
cdr3_nt: TGTGCCAGCAGTTTATGGGGAGTGGATGAAAAACTGTTTTTT
j_call: TRBJ1-4
d_call: NA
cdr3_length: 14
v_call: TRBV28
clone_size: once

cdr3_aa: CASSAPTGGGNEKLFF
cdr3_nt: TGTGCCAGCAGTGCCCCTACGGGGGGGGGTAATGAAAAACTGTTTTTT
j_call: TRBJ1-4
d_call: NA
cdr3_length: 16
v_call: TRBV6-4
clone_size: NA

cdr3_aa: CASSLRPWGSVSDEQFF
cdr3_nt: TGTGCCAGCAGCTTGCGGCCTTGGGGAAGCGTTAGCGATGAGCAGTTCTTC
j_call: TRBJ2-1
d_call: NA
cdr3_length: 17
v_call: TRBV5-4
clone_size: NA

cdr3_aa: CASSHPRTGGSLYCGYTF
cdr3_nt: TGTGCCAGCAGTCACCCTCGGACAGGGGGCAGTTTGTATTGTGGCTACACCTTC
j_call: TRBJ1-2
d_call: TRBD1
cdr3_length: 18
v_call: TRBV28
clone_size: many

cdr3_aa: CASSENFFYTQYF
cdr3_nt: TGTGCCAGCAGTGAAAACTTTTTTTATACGCAGTATTTT
j_call: TRBJ2-3
d_call: NA
cdr3_length: 13
v_call: TRBV6-1
clone_size: once

cdr3_aa: CASRATTLRDIEGYEQYF
cdr3_nt: TGTGCCAGCAGGGCGACAACCCTTCGGGACATAGAGGGCTACGAGCAGTACTTC
j_call: TRBJ2-7
d_call: NA
cdr3_length: 18
v_call: TRBV28
clone_size: NA

cdr3_aa: CASSPDRNPYGYTF
cdr3_nt: TGCGCCAGCAGCCCTGACAGAAACCCTTATGGCTACACCTTC
j_call: TRBJ1-2
d_call: NA
cdr3_length: 14
v_call: TRBV4-1
clone_size: NA

cdr3_aa: CASSLTLASSYNEQFF
cdr3_nt: TGTGCCAGCTCACTTACTCTAGCGAGCTCCTACAATGAGCAGTTCTTC
j_call: TRBJ2-1
d_call: NA
cdr3_length: 16
v_call: TRBV18
clone_size: NA

cdr3_aa: CASRPGTGKKGANVLTF
cdr3_nt: TGTGCCAGCAGGCCCGGGACAGGGAAAAAAGGGGCCAACGTCCTGACTTTC
j_call: TRBJ2-6
d_call: TRBD1
cdr3_length: 17
v_call: TRBV2
clone_size: once

cdr3_aa: CASSDEGDTEAFF
cdr3_nt: TGTGCCAGCAGCGACGAAGGGGACACTGAAGCTTTCTTT
j_call: TRBJ1-1
d_call: NA
cdr3_length: 13
v_call: TRBV13
clone_size: NA

cdr3_aa: CAANGGAENGNTIYF
cdr3_nt: TGTGCCGCAAACGGCGGGGCAGAGAATGGAAACACCATATATTTT
j_call: TRBJ1-3
d_call: NA
cdr3_length: 15
v_call: TRBV6-5
clone_size: NA

cdr3_aa: CASSEASGFIGNSPLHF
cdr3_nt: TGTGCCAGCAGTGAAGCTTCGGGGTTCATCGGTAATTCACCCCTCCACTTT
j_call: TRBJ1-6
d_call: NA
cdr3_length: 17
v_call: TRBV6-1
clone_size: few

cdr3_aa: CASSFLRTGGENYGYTF
cdr3_nt: TGTGCCAGCAGCTTTCTCCGGACAGGGGGCGAGAACTATGGCTACACCTTC
j_call: TRBJ1-2
d_call: TRBD1
cdr3_length: 17
v_call: TRBV5-6
clone_size: NA

cdr3_aa: CASSKDRGSSGANVLTF
cdr3_nt: TGTGCCAGCAGTAAGGACAGGGGATCATCTGGGGCCAACGTCCTGACTTTC
j_call: TRBJ2-6
d_call: TRBD1
cdr3_length: 17
v_call: TRBV2
clone_size: once

cdr3_aa: CASRFRGLAGGPDTQYF
cdr3_nt: TGTGCCAGCAGGTTCCGGGGACTAGCGGGGGGGCCAGATACGCAGTATTTT
j_call: TRBJ2-3
d_call: TRBD2
cdr3_length: 17
v_call: TRBV2
clone_size: NA

cdr3_aa: CASSVGGQSEQFF
cdr3_nt: TGTGCCAGCAGCGTAGGGGGGCAGAGTGAGCAGTTCTTC
j_call: TRBJ2-1
d_call: NA
cdr3_length: 13
v_call: TRBV9
clone_size: NA

cdr3_aa: CASSFGLYNEQFF
cdr3_nt: TGTGCCAGCAGCTTCGGACTTTACAATGAGCAGTTCTTC
j_call: TRBJ2-1
d_call: NA
cdr3_length: 13
v_call: TRBV9
clone_size: NA

cdr3_aa: CASSLMNTEAFF
cdr3_nt: TGTGCCAGCAGTTTAATGAACACTGAAGCTTTCTTT
j_call: TRBJ1-1
d_call: NA
cdr3_length: 12
v_call: TRBV6-6
clone_size: NA

cdr3_aa: CASSFSGEGSPLHF
cdr3_nt: TGTGCCAGCAGCTTTTCAGGCGAGGGCTCACCCCTCCACTTT
j_call: TRBJ1-6
d_call: NA
cdr3_length: 14
v_call: TRBV7-3
clone_size: NA

cdr3_aa: CASSLGGFRTDTQYF
cdr3_nt: TGTGCCAGCAGTTTAGGAGGGTTTAGAACAGATACGCAGTATTTT
j_call: TRBJ2-3
d_call: NA
cdr3_length: 15
v_call: TRBV28
clone_size: NA

cdr3_aa: CASSLNAKQDTEAFF
cdr3_nt: TGTGCCAGCAGCCTCAACGCCAAACAGGACACTGAAGCTTTCTTT
j_call: TRBJ1-1
d_call: NA
cdr3_length: 15
v_call: TRBV7-8
clone_size: NA

cdr3_aa: CASSLASGRGAEAFF
cdr3_nt: TGTGCCAGCAGCTTAGCATCCGGGAGGGGAGCTGAAGCTTTCTTT
j_call: TRBJ1-1
d_call: NA
cdr3_length: 15
v_call: TRBV7-9
clone_size: NA

cdr3_aa: CASSPGTSGGDTDTQYF
cdr3_nt: TGTGCCAGCAGCCCAGGCACTAGCGGGGGGGACACAGATACGCAGTATTTT
j_call: TRBJ2-3
d_call: TRBD2
cdr3_length: 17
v_call: TRBV7-9
clone_size: NA

cdr3_aa: CASSGQTGDTQYF
cdr3_nt: TGCGCCAGCAGTGGTCAAACCGGTGATACGCAGTATTTT
j_call: TRBJ2-3
d_call: NA
cdr3_length: 13
v_call: TRBV5-1
clone_size: once

cdr3_aa: CAWSVSNTEAFF
cdr3_nt: TGTGCCTGGAGTGTCTCGAACACTGAAGCTTTCTTT
j_call: TRBJ1-1
d_call: NA
cdr3_length: 12
v_call: TRBV30
clone_size: NA

cdr3_aa: CASTPGLLGGYTF
cdr3_nt: TGTGCCAGCACCCCGGGACTCTTGGGTGGCTACACCTTC
j_call: TRBJ1-2
d_call: NA
cdr3_length: 13
v_call: TRBV2
clone_size: NA

cdr3_aa: CASMDFFGDSNQPQHF
cdr3_nt: TGTGCCAGCATGGACTTCTTCGGGGATAGCAATCAGCCCCAGCATTTT
j_call: TRBJ1-5
d_call: NA
cdr3_length: 16
v_call: TRBV28
clone_size: NA

cdr3_aa: CASTLAGGPETQYF
cdr3_nt: TGTGCCAGCACCCTAGCGGGGGGGCCAGAGACCCAGTACTTC
j_call: TRBJ2-5
d_call: TRBD2
cdr3_length: 14
v_call: TRBV28
clone_size: NA

cdr3_aa: CASSRHRGADYEQYF
cdr3_nt: TGTGCCAGCAGCCGCCACAGGGGTGCTGACTACGAGCAGTACTTC
j_call: TRBJ2-7
d_call: TRBD1
cdr3_length: 15
v_call: TRBV5-5
clone_size: NA

cdr3_aa: CASNTGTGANTEAFF
cdr3_nt: TGTGCCAGCAACACCGGGACAGGGGCCAACACTGAAGCTTTCTTT
j_call: TRBJ1-1
d_call: TRBD1
cdr3_length: 15
v_call: TRBV5-5
clone_size: NA

cdr3_aa: CASSPSLTAVGYTF
cdr3_nt: TGTGCCAGCAGTCCATCCCTGACCGCGGTTGGCTACACCTTC
j_call: TRBJ1-2
d_call: NA
cdr3_length: 14
v_call: TRBV6-5
clone_size: NA

cdr3_aa: CASSLGQGMNTEAFF
cdr3_nt: TGTGCCAGCAGCTTGGGACAGGGAATGAACACTGAAGCTTTCTTT
j_call: TRBJ1-1
d_call: TRBD1
cdr3_length: 15
v_call: TRBV5-5
clone_size: few

cdr3_aa: CASNGAGTDTQYF
cdr3_nt: TGTGCCAGCAACGGTGCGGGCACAGATACGCAGTATTTT
j_call: TRBJ2-3
d_call: NA
cdr3_length: 13
v_call: TRBV12-3/TRBV12-4
clone_size: NA

cdr3_aa: CASSYLTGDQPQHF
cdr3_nt: TGTGCCAGCAGCTACCTCACAGGGGATCAGCCCCAGCATTTT
j_call: TRBJ1-5
d_call: TRBD1
cdr3_length: 14
v_call: TRBV2
clone_size: NA

cdr3_aa: CASSLGRGNSPLHF
cdr3_nt: TGTGCCAGCAGTCTTGGCAGGGGGAATTCACCCCTCCACTTT
j_call: TRBJ1-6
d_call: TRBD1
cdr3_length: 14
v_call: TRBV28
clone_size: NA

cdr3_aa: CAISPGTGTGNTIYF
cdr3_nt: TGTGCCATCAGCCCCGGGACAGGGACTGGAAACACCATATATTTT
j_call: TRBJ1-3
d_call: TRBD1
cdr3_length: 15
v_call: TRBV10-3
clone_size: NA